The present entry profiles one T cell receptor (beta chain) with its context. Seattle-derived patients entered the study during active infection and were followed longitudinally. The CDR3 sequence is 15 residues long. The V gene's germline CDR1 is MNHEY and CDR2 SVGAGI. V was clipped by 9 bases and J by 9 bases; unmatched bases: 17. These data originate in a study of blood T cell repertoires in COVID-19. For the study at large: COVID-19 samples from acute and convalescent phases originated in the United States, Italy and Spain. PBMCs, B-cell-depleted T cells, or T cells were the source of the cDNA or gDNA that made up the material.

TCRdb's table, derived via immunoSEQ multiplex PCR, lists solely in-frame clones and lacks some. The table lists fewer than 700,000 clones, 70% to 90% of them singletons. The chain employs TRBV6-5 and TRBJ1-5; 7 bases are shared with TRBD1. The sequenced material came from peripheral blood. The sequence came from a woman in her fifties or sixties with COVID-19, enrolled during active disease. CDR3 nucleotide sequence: TGTGCCAGTGAATATGACAGGGCAGCCCATCCGCCCCAGCATTTT. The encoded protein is CASEYDRAAHPPQHF.